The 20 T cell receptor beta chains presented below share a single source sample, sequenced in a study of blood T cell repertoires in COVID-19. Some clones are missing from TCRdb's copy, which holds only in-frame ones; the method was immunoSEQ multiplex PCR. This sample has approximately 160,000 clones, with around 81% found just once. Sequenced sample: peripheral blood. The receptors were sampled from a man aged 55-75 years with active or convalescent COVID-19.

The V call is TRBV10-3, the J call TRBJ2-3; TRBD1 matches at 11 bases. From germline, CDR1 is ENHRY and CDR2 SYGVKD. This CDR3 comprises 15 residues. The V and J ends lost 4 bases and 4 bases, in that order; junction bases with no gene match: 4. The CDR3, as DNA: TGTGCCATCAGTGTCGGGACAGGGGGATCAGATACGCAGTATTTT. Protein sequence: CAISVGTGGSDTQYF.

Here the CDR3 DNA reads TGCAGTGCTAGTCGGACAGGGGGCAACTCTGAAGCTTTCTTT. Encoded protein: CSASRTGGNSEAFF. This sequence joins TRBV20-1 and TRBJ1-1; 11 nucleotides agree with TRBD1. Germline lookup yields CDR1 DFQATT and CDR2 SNEGSKA (reference sequence). The CDR3 contains 14 residues. After removal of 3 bases from V and 6 bases from J, the junction contained 6 bases not matched to a gene.

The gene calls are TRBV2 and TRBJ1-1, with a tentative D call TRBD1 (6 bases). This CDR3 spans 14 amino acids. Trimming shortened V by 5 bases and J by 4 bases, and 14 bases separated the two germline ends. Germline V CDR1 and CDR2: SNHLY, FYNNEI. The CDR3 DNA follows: TGTGCCAGCAGTAAAACAGGGCCCGGCACTGAAGCTTTCTTT. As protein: CASSKTGPGTEAFF.

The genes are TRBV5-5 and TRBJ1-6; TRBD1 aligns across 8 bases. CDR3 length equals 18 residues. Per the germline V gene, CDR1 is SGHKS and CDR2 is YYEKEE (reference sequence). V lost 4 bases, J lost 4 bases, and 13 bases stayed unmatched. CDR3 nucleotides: TGTGCCAGCAGCGGGACCCGGGCAGGGGGCGGGTATAATTCACCCCTCCACTTT. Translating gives CASSGTRAGGGYNSPLHF.

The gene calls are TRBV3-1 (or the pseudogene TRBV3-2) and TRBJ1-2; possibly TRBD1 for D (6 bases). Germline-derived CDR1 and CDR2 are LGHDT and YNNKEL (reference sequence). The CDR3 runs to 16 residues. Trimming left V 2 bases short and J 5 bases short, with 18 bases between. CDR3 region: CASSQQSQGLGYGYTF. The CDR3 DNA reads TGTGCCAGCAGCCAACAATCTCAGGGGTTAGGGTATGGCTACACCTTC.

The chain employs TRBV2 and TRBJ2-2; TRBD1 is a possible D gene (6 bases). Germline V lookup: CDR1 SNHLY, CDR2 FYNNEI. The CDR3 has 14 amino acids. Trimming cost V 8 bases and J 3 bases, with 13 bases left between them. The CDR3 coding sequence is TGTGCCAGCGGTACAGGGACACACACCGGGGAGCTGTTTTTT. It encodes CASGTGTHTGELFF. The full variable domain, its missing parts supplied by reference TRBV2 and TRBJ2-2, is EPEVTQTPSHQVTQMGQEVILRCVPISNHLYFYWYRQILGQKVEFLVSFYNNEISEKSEIFDDQFSVERPDGSNFTLKIRSTKLEDSAMYFCASGTGTHTGELFFGEGSRLTVL.

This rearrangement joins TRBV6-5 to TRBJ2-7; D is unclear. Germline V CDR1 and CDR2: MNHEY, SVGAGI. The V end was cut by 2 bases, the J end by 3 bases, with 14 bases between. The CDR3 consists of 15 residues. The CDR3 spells CASSYGQSRYYEQYF. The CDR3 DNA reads TGTGCCAGCAGTTACGGGCAGTCCAGATACTACGAGCAGTACTTC.

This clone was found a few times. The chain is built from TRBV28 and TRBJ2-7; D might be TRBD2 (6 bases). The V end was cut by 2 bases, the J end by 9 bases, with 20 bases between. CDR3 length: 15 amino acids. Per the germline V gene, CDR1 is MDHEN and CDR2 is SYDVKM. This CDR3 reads CASSLNGRGAEGQYF. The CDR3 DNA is TGTGCCAGCAGTTTAAATGGGCGGGGAGCCGAAGGGCAGTACTTC.

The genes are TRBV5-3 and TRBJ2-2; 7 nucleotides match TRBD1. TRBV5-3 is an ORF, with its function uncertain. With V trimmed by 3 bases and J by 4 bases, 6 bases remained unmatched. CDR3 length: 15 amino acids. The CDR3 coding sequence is TGTGCCAGAAGCTCTTACAGGGGTTCCACCGGGGAGCTGTTTTTT. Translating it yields CARSSYRGSTGELFF.

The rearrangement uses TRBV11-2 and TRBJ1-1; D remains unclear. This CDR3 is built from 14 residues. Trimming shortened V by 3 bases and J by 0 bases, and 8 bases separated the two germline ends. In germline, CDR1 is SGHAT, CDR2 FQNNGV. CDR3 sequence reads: CASSFQVVNTEAFF. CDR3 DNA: TGTGCCAGCAGCTTTCAGGTCGTGAACACTGAAGCTTTCTTT.

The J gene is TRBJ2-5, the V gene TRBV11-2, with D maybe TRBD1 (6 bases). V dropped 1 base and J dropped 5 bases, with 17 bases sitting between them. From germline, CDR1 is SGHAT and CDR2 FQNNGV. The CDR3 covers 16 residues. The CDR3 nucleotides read TGTGCCAGCAGCTTAGCAGGGGCTTTGGGATGGGAGACCCAGTACTTC. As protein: CASSLAGALGWETQYF.

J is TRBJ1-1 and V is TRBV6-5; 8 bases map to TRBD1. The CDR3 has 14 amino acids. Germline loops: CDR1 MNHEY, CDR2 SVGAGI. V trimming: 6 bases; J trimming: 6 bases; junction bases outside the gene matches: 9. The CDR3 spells CASRAYRGWSEAFF. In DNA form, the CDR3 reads TGTGCCAGCAGGGCTTACAGGGGGTGGTCTGAAGCTTTCTTT.

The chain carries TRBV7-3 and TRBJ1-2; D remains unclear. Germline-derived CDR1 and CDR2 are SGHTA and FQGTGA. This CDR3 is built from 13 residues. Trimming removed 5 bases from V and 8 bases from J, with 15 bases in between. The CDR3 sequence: CASSLTGPGGYTF. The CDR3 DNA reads TGTGCCAGCAGCCTGACCGGGCCGGGGGGCTACACCTTC.

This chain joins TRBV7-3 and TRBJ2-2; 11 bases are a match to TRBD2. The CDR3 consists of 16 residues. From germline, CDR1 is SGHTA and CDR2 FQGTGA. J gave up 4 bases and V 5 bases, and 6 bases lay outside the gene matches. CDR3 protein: CASSRGLAESTGELFF. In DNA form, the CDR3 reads TGTGCCAGCAGCCGGGGACTAGCGGAGAGCACCGGGGAGCTGTTTTTT.

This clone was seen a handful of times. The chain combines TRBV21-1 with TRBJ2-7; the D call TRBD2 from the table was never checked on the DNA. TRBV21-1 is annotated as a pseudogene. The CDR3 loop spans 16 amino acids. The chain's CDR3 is CASSIRLACPSYEQYF. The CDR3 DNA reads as TGTGCCAGCAGCATTCGACTAGCGTGCCCGTCCTACGAGCAGTACTTC.

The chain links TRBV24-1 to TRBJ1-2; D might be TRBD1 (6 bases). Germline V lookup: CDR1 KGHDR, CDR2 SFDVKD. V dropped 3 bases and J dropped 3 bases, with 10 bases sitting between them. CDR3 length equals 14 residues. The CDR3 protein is CATSDPRGDYGYTF. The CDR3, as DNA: TGTGCCACCAGTGATCCCAGGGGTGACTATGGCTACACCTTC.

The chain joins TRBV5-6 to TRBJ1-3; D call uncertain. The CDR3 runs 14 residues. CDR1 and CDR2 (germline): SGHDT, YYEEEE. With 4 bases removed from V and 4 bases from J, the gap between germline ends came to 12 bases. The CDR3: CASSPGGAGNTIYF. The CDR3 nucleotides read TGTGCCAGCAGCCCCGGCGGAGCGGGAAACACCATATATTTT.

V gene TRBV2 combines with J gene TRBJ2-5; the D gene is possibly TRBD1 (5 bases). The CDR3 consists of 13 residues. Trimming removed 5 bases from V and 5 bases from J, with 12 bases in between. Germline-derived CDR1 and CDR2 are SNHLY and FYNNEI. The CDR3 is CASSRQFRETQYF. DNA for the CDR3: TGTGCCAGCAGTCGACAGTTTCGGGAGACCCAGTACTTC.

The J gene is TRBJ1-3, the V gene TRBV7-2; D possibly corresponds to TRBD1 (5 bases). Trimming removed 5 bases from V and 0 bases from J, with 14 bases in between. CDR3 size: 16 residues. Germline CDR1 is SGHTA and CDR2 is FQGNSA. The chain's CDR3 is CASSPRDSLSGNTIYF. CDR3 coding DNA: TGTGCCAGCAGCCCCCGGGACTCCCTCTCTGGAAACACCATATATTTT.

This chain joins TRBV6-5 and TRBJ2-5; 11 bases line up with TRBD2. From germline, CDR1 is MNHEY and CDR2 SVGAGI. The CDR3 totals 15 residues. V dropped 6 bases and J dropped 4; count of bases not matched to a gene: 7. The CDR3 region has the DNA TGTGCCAGCAGCTATAGCGGGGGGGCGGGAGAGACCCAGTACTTC. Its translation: CASSYSGGAGETQYF.